The 23 T cell receptor beta chains below come from one sample, sequenced in a study of T-cell memory formation after mild COVID-19. One entry per CDR3 protein results from TCRdb running MiXCR on the 5' RACE reads. This table holds approximately 300,000 distinct CDR3 sequences, around a sixth found once. Material for sequencing was PBMCs or a T cell subset sorted from them (not recorded which). Source of these receptors: a man between 18 and 35 years old who had mild COVID-19 (a few samples of this study predate the infection). Cell type and time point are not known.

This clonotype turned up a few times. The V gene is TRBV27, the J gene TRBJ1-5; D is perhaps TRBD1 (6 bases). In germline, CDR1 is MNHEY, CDR2 SMNVEV (reference sequence). Trimming left V 6 bases short and J 3 bases short, with 12 bases between. The CDR3 totals 14 residues. The CDR3 DNA sequence: TGTGCCAGCAGGCCACCGGGGGCCAATCAGCCCCAGCATTTT. It translates to CASRPPGANQPQHF.

This clonotype was counted many times. V is TRBV12-3 or TRBV12-4 and J is TRBJ2-3, with a tentative D call TRBD1 (5 bases). The CDR3 length is 11 residues. The V gene lost 6 bases and the J gene lost 6 bases, with 7 bases spanning the gap. CDR3 protein: CASSAGDTQYF. The CDR3, as DNA: TGTGCCAGCAGCGCAGGGGATACGCAGTATTTT.

The table lists this clonotype with many counts. The gene calls are TRBV7-2 and TRBJ2-1; 13 positions agree with TRBD2. The CDR3 has 15 amino acids. J gave up 9 bases and V 3 bases, and 5 bases lay outside the gene matches. Germline-derived CDR1 and CDR2 are SGHTA and FQGNSA. CDR3: CASSFTSGGAGEQFF. The DNA of the CDR3 is TGTGCCAGCAGCTTTACTAGCGGGGGGGCAGGTGAGCAGTTCTTC.

This chain joins TRBV7-9 and TRBJ2-5; the match to TRBD1 covers 11 bases. V lost 6 bases, J lost 2 bases, and 11 bases stayed unmatched. This CDR3 contains 17 residues. CDR1 and CDR2 (germline): SEHNR, FQNEAQ (reference sequence). CDR3 loop: CASSPRGTGGTQETQYF. The CDR3 coding sequence is TGTGCCAGCAGTCCACGGGGGACAGGGGGGACTCAAGAGACCCAGTACTTC.

This clonotype was seen a single time. CDR3 amino acids: CATRSGTDNYGYTF. CDR3 bases: TGTGCCACCAGATCCGGGACAGACAACTATGGCTACACCTTC. The rearrangement links TRBV24-1 to TRBJ1-2, with 7 bases fitting TRBD1. Germline CDR1 is KGHDR and CDR2 is SFDVKD. Unmatched junction bases numbered 6, after V lost 7 bases and J lost 2 bases. The CDR3 is 14 residues long.

A few counts support this clonotype. The chain combines TRBV27 with TRBJ1-6, with a tentative D call TRBD1 (6 bases). The CDR3 is 14 residues long. V was clipped by 3 bases and J by 9 bases, with 12 bases between them. The germline V gene has CDR1 MNHEY and CDR2 SMNVEV (reference sequence). The CDR3 coding sequence is TGTGCCAGCAGTTTCGGCAGGGGAGGTTCACCCCTCCACTTT. The encoded protein is CASSFGRGGSPLHF.

This clonotype showed up just a few times. The DNA of the CDR3 is TGCAGTGCTTCGGGAGGGCAGTTTGGGGCCAACGTCCTGACTTTC. Translating gives CSASGGQFGANVLTF. The chain carries TRBV20-1 and TRBJ2-6, with 8 bases aligning to TRBD2. V shed 5 bases and J 3 bases; nucleotides not matched to a gene: 6. There are 15 residues in the CDR3. Germline-derived CDR1 and CDR2 are DFQATT and SNEGSKA (reference sequence).

This chain connects TRBV3-1 to TRBJ1-6; 7 bases are shared with TRBD1. Germline CDR1 reads LGHDT; CDR2 reads YNNKEL (reference sequence). CDR3 size: 12 residues. J lost 14 bases, V lost 4 bases, and 5 bases had no gene match. The DNA of the CDR3 is TGTGCCAGCAGCCGACCGGGACAGACCCTCCACTTT. Its protein is CASSRPGQTLHF.

This clonotype was detected only a few times. The gene calls are TRBV12-3 or TRBV12-4 and TRBJ2-3, with D perhaps TRBD1 or TRBD2 (5 bases each). The CDR3 runs 13 residues. Trimming took 4 bases from V and 4 from J, leaving 9 bases between them. The CDR3 region has the DNA TGTGCCAGCAGTTGGACACTAGCAGATACGCAGTATTTT. Protein product: CASSWTLADTQYF.

This clonotype was seen ten or more times. J is TRBJ2-7 and V is TRBV7-9; no clear D. CDR1 is SEHNR and CDR2 is FQNEAQ in the germline V gene (reference sequence). The CDR3 has 12 amino acids. V was cut by 5 bases and J by 6 bases, with 11 bases left in between. The CDR3: CASSSTPGEQYF. The CDR3 nucleotides read TGTGCCAGCAGCAGTACTCCTGGCGAGCAGTACTTC.

This sequence joins TRBV5-1 and TRBJ1-6; D unclear. CDR3 length equals 15 residues. Germline CDR1 SGHRS, CDR2 YFSETQ. Trimming cost V 4 bases and J 0 bases, with 8 bases left between them. The CDR3 sequence is CASSRESSYNSPLHF. In nucleotides, the CDR3 is TGCGCCAGCAGCCGGGAGAGCTCCTATAATTCACCCCTCCACTTT.

V gene TRBV7-3 combines with J gene TRBJ2-7; D could derive from TRBD1 or TRBD2 (6 bases each). The CDR3 length is 14 residues. Germline assignment: CDR1 SGHTA and CDR2 FQGTGA. The V and J ends lost 0 bases and 6 bases respectively, with 12 bases between them. The DNA of the CDR3 is TGTGCCAGCAGCTTAACCCTGGGGGGCGGCGAGCAGTACTTC. It translates to CASSLTLGGGEQYF.

This clonotype was counted only a few times. This chain links TRBV5-1 with TRBJ1-1, with a weak D call TRBD1 (6 bases). Germline V gene data show CDR1 as SGHRS and CDR2 as YFSETQ. This CDR3 comprises 13 residues. V shed 4 bases and J shed 4 bases, with 11 bases lying between them. In nucleotides, the CDR3 is TGCGCCAGCAGCAGGACAGCACTCACTGAAGCTTTCTTT. Protein: CASSRTALTEAFF. The full variable domain, with the rest looked up from reference TRBV5-1 and TRBJ1-1, is KAGVTQTPRYLIKTRGQQVTLSCSPISGHRSVSWYQQTPGQGLQFLFEYFSETQRNKGNFPGRFSGRQFSNSRSEMNVSTLELGDSALYLCASSRTALTEAFFGQGTRLTVV.

The genes are TRBV27 and TRBJ2-3, with TRBD1 identical over 8 bases. Germline V gene sequence: CDR1 MNHEY, CDR2 SMNVEV (reference sequence). The CDR3 extends over 17 amino acids. With V trimmed by 5 bases and J by 2 bases, 12 bases remained unmatched. CDR3 nucleotide sequence: TGTGCCAGCAGTCCTAGGAATCTGGGACAGGTCACAGATACGCAGTATTTT. It codes for CASSPRNLGQVTDTQYF.

The chain links TRBV12-3 or TRBV12-4 to TRBJ2-3, with a tentative D call TRBD1 (6 bases). V gave up 4 bases and J gave up 2 bases, with 13 bases separating them. This CDR3 is built from 15 residues. The CDR3 sequence: CASSWGHYITDTQYF. Here the CDR3 DNA reads TGTGCCAGCAGTTGGGGACACTATATCACAGATACGCAGTATTTT.

This clonotype was observed a handful of times. The chain uses TRBV24-1 and TRBJ2-5; 7 positions match TRBD2. The trim removed 5 bases at V and 2 bases at J, leaving 4 bases unmatched. Germline V lookup: CDR1 KGHDR, CDR2 SFDVKD. The CDR3 has 14 residues. Here the CDR3 reads CATSGLGGQETQYF. Written as DNA, the CDR3 is TGTGCCACCAGTGGTCTGGGGGGGCAAGAGACCCAGTACTTC.

This clonotype has only a few counts. This chain connects TRBV7-9 to TRBJ2-3; the D is unclear. The CDR3 contains 16 residues. Trimming pared 2 bases from V and 0 bases from J, leaving 12 bases between. The germline gives CDR1 SEHNR, CDR2 FQNEAQ (reference sequence). CDR3 amino acids: CASSLSSLLSTDTQYF. CDR3 sequence (DNA): TGTGCCAGCAGCTTATCCAGTCTTCTGAGCACAGATACGCAGTATTTT.

V and J are TRBV19 and TRBJ2-2, with D hard to call. The CDR3 sequence is 11 residues long. Trimming stripped 6 bases from V and 6 bases from J, with 5 bases between. Looked up from germline, CDR1 is LNHDA and CDR2 is SQIVND (reference sequence). The CDR3 spells CASRHSGELFF. The CDR3 region has the DNA TGTGCCAGTAGACACTCCGGGGAGCTGTTTTTT.

V is TRBV6-5 and J is TRBJ1-4; D remains ambiguous. The CDR3 runs 13 residues. V lost 3 bases and J 5 bases, leaving 7 bases between the germline ends. Germline V gene lookup returns CDR1 MNHEY and CDR2 SVGAGI. DNA of the CDR3: TGTGCCAGCAGTTATCAGGCGAATGAAAAACTGTTTTTT. Protein: CASSYQANEKLFF.

The V gene is TRBV5-1, the J gene TRBJ1-5; TRBD1 aligns across 7 bases. The V gene's germline CDR1 is SGHRS and CDR2 YFSETQ. V was pared by 3 bases and J by 9 bases, with 9 bases of the junction left unmatched. The CDR3 extends over 14 amino acids. The CDR3 bases are TGCGCCAGCAGCTGGGGGGACAGACCCGGGCCCCAGCATTTT. Translated, it gives CASSWGDRPGPQHF.

This clonotype appeared a few times. This chain links TRBV5-1 with TRBJ1-2; 7 nucleotides match TRBD1. V was clipped by 3 bases and J by 6 bases; unmatched bases: 11. Germline V gives CDR1 SGHRS, CDR2 YFSETQ. The CDR3 is 15 amino acids. CDR3 in DNA: TGCGCCAGCAGCTATCTCGACAGGGCCGGGGATGGCTACACCTTC. It is translated as CASSYLDRAGDGYTF.

The V call is TRBV10-3, the J call TRBJ2-7; 8 bases align to TRBD1. This CDR3 is built from 13 residues. V was clipped by 9 bases and J by 4 bases; unmatched bases: 8. CDR1 is ENHRY and CDR2 is SYGVKD in the germline V gene. CDR3 protein: CAIRQGMEYEQYF. CDR3 nucleotide sequence: TGTGCCATTCGACAGGGGATGGAATACGAGCAGTACTTC.

This clonotype was detected ten times or more. The V gene is TRBV7-9, the J gene TRBJ2-7; a weak D match, TRBD2 (5 bases). Germline V gives CDR1 SEHNR, CDR2 FQNEAQ (reference sequence). There are 12 residues in the CDR3. The V end lost 8 bases, the J end lost 2 bases, and 10 bases lay between the germline ends. The DNA of the CDR3 is TGTGCCAGCCAGCTGGGAGCCTACGAGCAGTACTTC. Translation gives CASQLGAYEQYF.